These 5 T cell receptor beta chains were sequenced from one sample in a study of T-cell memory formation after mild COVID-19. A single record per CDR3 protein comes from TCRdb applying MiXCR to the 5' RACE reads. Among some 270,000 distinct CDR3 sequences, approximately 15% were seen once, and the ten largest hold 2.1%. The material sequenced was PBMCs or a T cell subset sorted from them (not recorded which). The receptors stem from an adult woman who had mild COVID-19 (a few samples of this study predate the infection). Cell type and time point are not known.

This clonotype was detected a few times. The CDR3 loop reads CASREIARSYNEQFF. The DNA of the CDR3 is TGTGCCAGCAGGGAGATCGCCCGCTCCTACAATGAGCAGTTCTTC. The V call is TRBV6-2 or TRBV6-3, the J call TRBJ2-1, with unresolved D. The CDR3 is made up of 15 amino acids. Trimming took 6 bases from V and 0 from J, leaving 12 bases between them. Germline CDR1 is MNHEY and CDR2 is SVGEGT.

The CDR3 reads CASSSRGGAGNTIYF. CDR3 DNA sequence: TGTGCCAGCAGCTCAAGAGGGGGAGCCGGAAACACCATATATTTT. The chain couples TRBV7-2 to TRBJ1-3, with D perhaps TRBD1 (6 bases). Looked up from germline, CDR1 is SGHTA and CDR2 is FQGNSA. The V gene lost 4 bases and the J gene lost 4 bases, with 14 bases spanning the gap. The CDR3 is 15 amino acids.

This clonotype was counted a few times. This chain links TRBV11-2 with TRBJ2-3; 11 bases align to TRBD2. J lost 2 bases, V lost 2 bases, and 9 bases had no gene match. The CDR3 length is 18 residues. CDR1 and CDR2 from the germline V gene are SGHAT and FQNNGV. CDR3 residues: CASSLRLAGSLNTDTQYF. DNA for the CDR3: TGTGCCAGCAGCTTACGACTAGCGGGAAGCTTGAACACAGATACGCAGTATTTT.

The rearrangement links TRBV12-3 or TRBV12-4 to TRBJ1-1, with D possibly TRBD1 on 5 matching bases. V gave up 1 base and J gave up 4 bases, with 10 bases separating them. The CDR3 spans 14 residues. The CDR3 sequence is CASSLDEGVTEAFF. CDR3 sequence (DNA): TGTGCCAGCAGTTTAGACGAAGGGGTCACTGAAGCTTTCTTT.

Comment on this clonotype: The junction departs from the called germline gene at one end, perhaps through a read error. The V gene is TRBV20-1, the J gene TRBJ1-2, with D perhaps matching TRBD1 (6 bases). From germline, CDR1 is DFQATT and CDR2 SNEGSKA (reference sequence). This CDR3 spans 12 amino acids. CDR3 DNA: TGCAGTGCGAGAAGACAGGAGAAGCCCTCGAGCTTC. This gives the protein CSARRQEKPSSF.